These T cell receptor beta chains were read from a single sample in a study of post-analysis software for immune sequencing data. One entry per CDR3 protein, called by TCRdb with MiXCR from the PCR reads. Among more than 500,000 distinct CDR3 sequences listed, 34% were seen once. Material: blood. These receptors were obtained from a girl aged 2-17 years with multiple sclerosis. The CDR3 runs from the conserved cysteine through the conserved F or W. Each record gives: clone size, D gene, V gene, J gene, CDR3 protein, CDR3 DNA. The D gene is left open where the match is weak. The size entry is marked missing in some rows and otherwise reads once, few, many or a size class.

>many|TRBD1|TRBV29-1|TRBJ2-5
CSVTLGQGKETQYF
TGCAGCGTTACCTTGGGACAGGGGAAAGAGACCCAGTACTTC
>NA|TRBD2|TRBV24-1|TRBJ2-3
CATSHAGGDTQYF
TGTGCCACTAGTCATGCGGGGGGCGATACGCAGTATTTT
>many|NA|TRBV11-2|TRBJ2-1
CASSTTGPFGNEQFF
TGTGCCAGCAGCACTACCGGGCCCTTCGGGAATGAGCAGTTCTTC
>NA|NA|TRBV11-2|TRBJ1-2
CASSLEGRAAPYYGYTF
TGTGCCAGCAGCTTAGAGGGCAGGGCAGCCCCCTACTATGGCTACACCTTC
>NA|NA|TRBV9|TRBJ1-1
CASSATGRTEAFF
TGTGCCAGCAGCGCAACAGGGCGCACTGAAGCTTTCTTT
>NA|NA|TRBV12-3/TRBV12-4|TRBJ2-2
CAGGGVGTGELFF
TGTGCCGGCGGAGGGGTCGGGACCGGGGAGCTGTTTTTT
>many|NA|TRBV7-9|TRBJ2-3
CASSLRDTDTQYF
TGTGCCAGCAGTTTGAGGGATACAGATACGCAGTATTTT
>NA|NA|TRBV5-1|TRBJ2-3
CASSMSVTQYF
TGCGCCAGCAGCATGAGTGTTACGCAGTATTTT
>few|NA|TRBV20-1|TRBJ2-7
CSATTGPYEQYF
TGCAGTGCTACGACAGGTCCCTACGAGCAGTACTTC
>NA|NA|TRBV6-5|TRBJ1-4
CASSYLGSRGNEKLFF
TGTGCCAGCAGTTACCTAGGCAGTCGAGGGAATGAAAAACTGTTTTTT
>NA|NA|TRBV6-5|TRBJ2-1
CASSYLPGHTYNEQFF
TGTGCCAGCAGTTACCTTCCGGGGCACACCTACAATGAGCAGTTCTTC
>few|TRBD1|TRBV6-6|TRBJ1-2
CASSYVTGPRNYGYTF
TGTGCCAGCAGTTACGTGACAGGGCCCCGAAACTATGGCTACACCTTC
>NA|NA|TRBV2|TRBJ2-1
CASSPGTPNNEQFF
TGTGCCAGCAGCCCCGGGACACCTAACAATGAGCAGTTCTTC
>NA|NA|TRBV27|TRBJ1-1
CASRDVRPNTEAFF
TGTGCCAGCCGGGACGTCCGCCCGAACACTGAAGCTTTCTTT
>NA|TRBD2|TRBV6-6|TRBJ2-7
CASSRERGGSTTQYF
TGTGCCAGCAGTCGCGAGCGGGGGGGTTCGACAACCCAGTACTTC
>few|NA|TRBV5-1|TRBJ1-2
CASSLDGEYGYTF
TGCGCCAGCAGCCTCGACGGTGAATATGGCTACACCTTC
>NA|NA|TRBV10-3|TRBJ2-5
CAISAEAGQETQYF
TGTGCCATCAGCGCCGAGGCCGGTCAAGAGACCCAGTACTTC
>few|TRBD2|TRBV10-3|TRBJ2-1
CAISDPPSGGYNEQFF
TGTGCCATCAGTGACCCCCCTAGCGGGGGCTACAATGAGCAGTTCTTC
>few|TRBD1|TRBV29-1|TRBJ1-1
CSVRTGGDTEAFF
TGCAGCGTCAGGACAGGGGGGGACACTGAAGCTTTCTTT
>NA|NA|TRBV7-9|TRBJ2-7
CASSLTLVEQYF
TGTGCCAGCAGCTTAACCTTGGTCGAGCAGTACTTC
>few|NA|TRBV5-1|TRBJ2-5
CASSLEAVEETQYF
TGCGCCAGCAGCTTGGAGGCAGTCGAAGAGACCCAGTACTTC
>few|TRBD1|TRBV5-1|TRBJ2-7
CASSSRTGLSYEQYF
TGCGCCAGCAGCTCGAGGACAGGGCTCTCCTACGAGCAGTACTTC
>few|TRBD2|TRBV4-1|TRBJ2-7
CASSQDHERGRDEQYF
TGCGCCAGCAGCCAAGATCATGAGCGGGGGAGAGACGAGCAGTACTTC
>few|TRBD2|TRBV6-6|TRBJ2-7
CASSYRELAGASYEQYF
TGTGCCAGCAGTTACCGAGAACTAGCGGGAGCCTCCTACGAGCAGTACTTC
>NA|NA|TRBV7-2|TRBJ2-1
CTSSLALAEQFF
TGTACCAGCAGCTTAGCCCTAGCTGAGCAGTTCTTC
>NA|NA|TRBV3-1|TRBJ1-5
CASSQEGSLSKDQPQHF
TGTGCCAGCAGCCAAGAAGGGAGTCTTTCCAAGGATCAGCCCCAGCATTTT
>NA|NA|TRBV19|TRBJ2-1
CASKLSRASSYNEQFF
TGTGCCAGTAAGCTAAGCCGGGCGAGCTCCTACAATGAGCAGTTCTTC
>NA|TRBD2|TRBV5-6|TRBJ2-3
CASSLNLAGFSGDTQYF
TGTGCCAGCAGCTTGAACCTAGCGGGGTTCTCTGGAGATACGCAGTATTTT
>few|NA|TRBV7-6|TRBJ2-3
CASSLAGHHTQYF
TGTGCCAGCAGCTTAGCGGGGCACCATACGCAGTATTTT
>NA|NA|TRBV7-8|TRBJ2-5
CAGSLGGETQYF
TGTGCCGGCAGCTTAGGCGGGGAGACCCAGTACTTC
>few|NA|TRBV19|TRBJ2-6
CASHLGVIPSGANVLTF
TGTGCCAGTCACTTAGGGGTGATACCCTCTGGGGCCAACGTCCTGACTTTC
>many|NA|TRBV20-1|TRBJ1-5
CSASQGPRGVGGNQPQHF
TGCAGTGCTAGTCAGGGCCCTAGGGGTGTGGGTGGCAATCAGCCCCAGCATTTT
>NA|TRBD1|TRBV2|TRBJ1-5
CASSVGQGANQPQHF
TGTGCCAGCAGTGTGGGACAGGGCGCCAATCAGCCCCAGCATTTT
>NA|NA|TRBV3-1|TRBJ2-1
CASSLTGVRYNEQFF
TGTGCCAGCAGCCTTACGGGGGTCCGATACAATGAGCAGTTCTTC
>few|NA|TRBV6-1|TRBJ2-7
CASSEVGSSYEQYF
TGTGCCAGCAGTGAAGTGGGGAGCTCCTACGAGCAGTACTTC
>NA|TRBD1|TRBV18|TRBJ2-5
CASSPSAGGLQETQYF
TGTGCCAGCTCACCGTCGGCAGGGGGCCTTCAAGAGACCCAGTACTTC
>NA|NA|TRBV10-3|TRBJ2-7
CASRDGGPNYEQYF
TGTGCCTCTCGGGACGGCGGACCAAACTACGAGCAGTACTTC
>NA|NA|TRBV10-3|TRBJ1-2
CAISESEGTYGYTF
TGTGCCATCAGTGAGTCCGAGGGGACCTATGGCTACACCTTC
>NA|NA|TRBV7-2|TRBJ2-5
CASRPTLWDSGETQYF
TGTGCCAGCAGACCCACCCTATGGGACTCCGGGGAGACCCAGTACTTC
>few|NA|TRBV7-2|TRBJ1-5
CASSPQGTSNQPQHF
TGTGCCAGCAGCCCCCAGGGAACTAGCAATCAGCCCCAGCATTTT
>NA|TRBD1|TRBV7-9|TRBJ1-2
CASSLDGTGAGYTF
TGTGCCAGCAGCTTAGACGGGACAGGTGCCGGCTACACCTTC
>NA|NA|TRBV5-1|TRBJ2-6
CASSLAKGPGSGANVLTF
TGCGCCAGCAGCTTGGCCAAGGGCCCAGGCTCTGGGGCCAACGTCCTGACTTTC
>few|NA|TRBV15|TRBJ2-4
CATSRDGDGKNIQYF
TGTGCCACCAGTAGAGATGGAGACGGGAAAAACATTCAGTACTTC
>NA|TRBD1|TRBV5-1|TRBJ2-1
CASSLVSTGGGVEQFF
TGCGCCAGCAGCTTGGTTTCGACAGGGGGAGGCGTTGAGCAGTTCTTC
>NA|TRBD2|TRBV4-1|TRBJ2-1
CASSQGLAGAGEQFF
TGCGCCAGCAGCCAGGGACTAGCGGGGGCGGGTGAGCAGTTCTTC
>NA|NA|TRBV6-5|TRBJ1-1
CASSPVPAGDEAFF
TGTGCCAGCAGCCCCGTCCCAGCAGGAGATGAAGCTTTCTTT
>once|TRBD2|TRBV10-3|TRBJ2-7
CAISEGMVSGGEQYF
TGTGCCATCAGTGAAGGGATGGTTTCGGGGGGGGAGCAGTACTTC
>NA|NA|TRBV7-3|TRBJ2-1
CASSLTRVDNEQFF
TGTGCCAGCAGCTTAACCAGGGTCGACAATGAGCAGTTCTTC
>NA|TRBD2|TRBV7-3|TRBJ2-1
CASSLMSGGLNEQFF
TGTGCCAGCAGCTTAATGTCGGGGGGGCTCAATGAGCAGTTCTTC
>few|NA|TRBV29-1|TRBJ2-1
CSAGAAGLTIEQFF
TGCAGCGCTGGAGCGGCAGGCCTGACTATTGAGCAGTTCTTC
>NA|TRBD1|TRBV9|TRBJ2-1
CASSAGTGGTYNEQFF
TGTGCCAGCAGCGCCGGGACAGGGGGAACCTACAATGAGCAGTTCTTC
>NA|NA|TRBV9|TRBJ2-4
CASSVGGRGNIQYF
TGTGCCAGCAGCGTAGGGGGCAGAGGAAACATTCAGTACTTC
>NA|TRBD2|TRBV12-3/TRBV12-4|TRBJ2-1
CANEKGGGSYNEQFF
TGTGCCAACGAAAAGGGCGGGGGCTCCTACAATGAGCAGTTCTTC
>few|NA|TRBV7-6|TRBJ1-6
CASSLAPRYNSPLHF
TGTGCCAGCAGCTTAGCTCCCCGCTATAATTCACCCCTCCACTTT
>few|NA|TRBV25-1|TRBJ2-3
CASSGGAPQYF
TGTGCCAGCAGTGGGGGGGCGCCGCAGTATTTT